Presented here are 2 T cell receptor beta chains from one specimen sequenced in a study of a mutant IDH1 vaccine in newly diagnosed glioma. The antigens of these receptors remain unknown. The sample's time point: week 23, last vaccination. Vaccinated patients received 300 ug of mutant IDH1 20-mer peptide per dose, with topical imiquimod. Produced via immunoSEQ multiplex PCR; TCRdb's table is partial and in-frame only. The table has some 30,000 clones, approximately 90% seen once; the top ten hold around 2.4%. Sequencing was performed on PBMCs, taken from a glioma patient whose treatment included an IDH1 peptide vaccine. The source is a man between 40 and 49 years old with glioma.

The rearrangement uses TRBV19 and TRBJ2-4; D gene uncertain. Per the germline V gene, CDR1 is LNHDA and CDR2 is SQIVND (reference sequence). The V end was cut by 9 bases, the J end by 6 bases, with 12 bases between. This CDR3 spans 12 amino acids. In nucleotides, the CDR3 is TGTGCCAGCATAGGGTGGGGAAACATTCAGTACTTC. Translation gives CASIGWGNIQYF.

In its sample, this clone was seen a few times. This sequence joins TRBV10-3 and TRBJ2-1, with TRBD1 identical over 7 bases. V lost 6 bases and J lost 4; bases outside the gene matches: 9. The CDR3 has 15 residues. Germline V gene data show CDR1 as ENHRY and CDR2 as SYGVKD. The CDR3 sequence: CAISAGTDGYNEQFF. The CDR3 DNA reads TGTGCCATCAGCGCCGGGACAGACGGATACAATGAGCAGTTCTTC.